Listed below are T cell receptor beta chains from one sample, sequenced in a study of Ad26.COV2.S vaccination and SARS-CoV-2 variants. Sequencing was performed with immunoSEQ multiplex PCR; in TCRdb, only in-frame clones are kept and a portion is missing. The sample records roughly 300,000 clones, 88% being singletons. The material sequenced was peripheral blood, taken in a trial of Ad26.COV2.S vaccine versus placebo. The receptor source for this set is a person aged 18-65 years who received the Ad26.COV2.S COVID-19 vaccine or a placebo. Both conserved end residues are part of each CDR3. Each record gives: V gene, clone size, J gene, CDR3 protein. Some rows have no size entry. The others give once, few or many, or a class for an expanded clone.

TRBV6-5,.,TRBJ1-5,CASSPRTGSNQPQHF
TRBV7-3,.,TRBJ2-1,CASTPGLEHNEQFF
TRBV28,.,TRBJ1-5,CASTRGGGQPQHF
TRBV3-1/TRBV3-2,.,TRBJ2-7,CASSPGLVGSYEQYF
TRBV5-6,once,TRBJ1-1,CASRPEQGAGVGTEAFF
TRBV28,.,TRBJ2-7,CASSWGQEAGYEQYF
TRBV11-1,.,TRBJ2-5,CASSSKETQYF
TRBV5-8,few,TRBJ2-7,CASRSPTGIYEQYF
TRBV6-5,few,TRBJ2-1,CASSYSDGRYNEQFF
TRBV18,.,TRBJ2-5,CASSPGTGGLQETQYF
TRBV28,.,TRBJ2-1,CASSSSGLASNEQFF
TRBV7-9,few,TRBJ2-7,CASSLEYHEQYF
TRBV5-1,.,TRBJ1-1,CASSLIGDRGDTEAFF
TRBV28,.,TRBJ2-1,CASSLSRGQGGLAGKHNEQFF
TRBV2,.,TRBJ2-7,CASSRDSVYEQYF
TRBV19,.,TRBJ2-1,CATQWQGAGNEQFF
TRBV10-3,.,TRBJ2-2,CAIRGDANTGELFF
TRBV4-2,.,TRBJ1-6,CASSQDRRQGPYNSPLHF
TRBV4-3,.,TRBJ1-1,CASSQEVQNTEAFF
TRBV6-5,.,TRBJ1-1,CASGGGLNTEAFF
TRBV6-6,.,TRBJ1-6,CASSPTITGGPDYNSPLHF
TRBV27,.,TRBJ2-3,CASSTPGTDTQYF
TRBV7-3,.,TRBJ2-7,CASSSGQSSYEQYF
TRBV7-2,.,TRBJ2-7,CASSPQTRSYEQYF
TRBV7-3,.,TRBJ1-1,CASSSLGGQGLNTEAFF
TRBV30,.,TRBJ2-7,CGGGGISYEQYF
TRBV28,.,TRBJ2-3,CASIAQGGTDTQYF
TRBV10-3,.,TRBJ1-1,CAIMAGPGGTEAFF
TRBV5-4,few,TRBJ2-5,CASSLAEGETQYF
TRBV29-1,.,TRBJ2-3,CSVGQRGGRTDTQYF
TRBV29-1,.,TRBJ2-7,CSVDDTTSYEQYF
TRBV12-3/TRBV12-4,.,TRBJ1-5,CASSLDRVPQHF
TRBV20-1,.,TRBJ2-1,CSAGDNEQFF
TRBV27,.,TRBJ1-1,CASSPRTSGTEAFF
TRBV7-9,.,TRBJ2-5,CASSLSGGGTQYF
TRBV7-2,.,TRBJ1-1,CASSPQWTNTEAFF
TRBV29-1,.,TRBJ1-3,CSVEGRADRGPGNTIYF
TRBV12-5,.,TRBJ1-5,CASGPGTGRVQPQHF
TRBV12-5,.,TRBJ1-1,CASGLVPLVTLNTEAFF
TRBV25-1,.,TRBJ1-6,CASCSDGRYSPLHF
TRBV23-1,once,TRBJ1-5,CATETGDNQPQHF
TRBV3-1/TRBV3-2,.,TRBJ2-1,CASSQDDRGEAYNEQFF
TRBV19,.,TRBJ1-5,CATKTGTGNQPQHF
TRBV7-2,few,TRBJ2-7,CASSSSSGRSPVYEQYF